This is a list of T cell receptor beta chains from one sample in a study of blood T cell repertoires in COVID-19. Profiled with immunoSEQ multiplex PCR; TCRdb holds only in-frame clones, not every one. The sample records 250,000 to 350,000 clones, over 75% being singletons. The sample taken for sequencing was peripheral blood. The source of these receptors is a woman aged 50 to 60 who had recovered from COVID-19. Each CDR3 is given with its conserved first and last residue. Fields, in order: D gene, clone size, J gene, V gene, CDR3 DNA, CDR3 protein. D genes are given only for firm matches. For some rows the clone size is stated as once, few or many, or as a class when expanded; others skip it.

d_gene: NA; abundance: NA; j_gene: TRBJ2-7; v_gene: TRBV5-1; CDR3nt: TGCGCCAGCAGCTTGGACTCCGGACTTTACGAGCAGTACTTC; CDR3aa: CASSLDSGLYEQYF
d_gene: TRBD1; abundance: once; j_gene: TRBJ2-7; v_gene: TRBV6-5; CDR3nt: TGTGCCAGCAGCTTTCTCAGACAGGGGTTATGGGAGCAGTACTTC; CDR3aa: CASSFLRQGLWEQYF
d_gene: NA; abundance: NA; j_gene: TRBJ1-1; v_gene: TRBV6-2/TRBV6-3; CDR3nt: TGTGCCAGCAGTTACGGAGGCCTGAGTGAAGCTTTCTTT; CDR3aa: CASSYGGLSEAFF
d_gene: NA; abundance: NA; j_gene: TRBJ1-1; v_gene: TRBV6-5; CDR3nt: TGTGCCAGCAGCCTACAGGGTATGTACACTGAAGCTTTCTTT; CDR3aa: CASSLQGMYTEAFF
d_gene: TRBD1; abundance: NA; j_gene: TRBJ1-1; v_gene: TRBV25-1; CDR3nt: TGTGCCAGCAGCCTCCGGACAGGAGACACTGAAGCTTTCTTT; CDR3aa: CASSLRTGDTEAFF
d_gene: NA; abundance: NA; j_gene: TRBJ1-1; v_gene: TRBV5-1; CDR3nt: TGCGCCAGCAGCTCCAGGGATCTGAACACTGAAGCTTTCTTT; CDR3aa: CASSSRDLNTEAFF
d_gene: NA; abundance: NA; j_gene: TRBJ1-5; v_gene: TRBV20-1; CDR3nt: TGCAGTGCTAGTCTCGGGTTTTTCGATCAGCCCCAGCATTTT; CDR3aa: CSASLGFFDQPQHF
d_gene: NA; abundance: NA; j_gene: TRBJ1-3; v_gene: TRBV10-2; CDR3nt: TGCGCCAGCAGTGAGTTTGGAGGGACGCGCTCTGGAAACACCATATATTTT; CDR3aa: CASSEFGGTRSGNTIYF
d_gene: NA; abundance: NA; j_gene: TRBJ1-2; v_gene: TRBV6-5; CDR3nt: TGTGCCAGCAGCCCCGGGTTGCTGCCCTATGGCTACACCTTC; CDR3aa: CASSPGLLPYGYTF
d_gene: TRBD1; abundance: NA; j_gene: TRBJ2-3; v_gene: TRBV24-1; CDR3nt: TGTGCCACCAGTTCGGGACAGGGGGCAACAGATACGCAGTATTTT; CDR3aa: CATSSGQGATDTQYF
d_gene: NA; abundance: once; j_gene: TRBJ2-2; v_gene: TRBV5-5; CDR3nt: TGTGCCAGCAGTCGAGGCCCCAACACCGGGGAGCTGTTTTTT; CDR3aa: CASSRGPNTGELFF
d_gene: TRBD1; abundance: few; j_gene: TRBJ2-7; v_gene: TRBV11-2; CDR3nt: TGTGCCAGCAGCTTAGCCAGGGCCGGGACAGGAGGCGAGCAGTACTTC; CDR3aa: CASSLARAGTGGEQYF
d_gene: TRBD1; abundance: NA; j_gene: TRBJ2-1; v_gene: TRBV7-9; CDR3nt: TGTGCCAGCAGCTCAGGGGACAGGGGAGATTACAATGAGCAGTTCTTC; CDR3aa: CASSSGDRGDYNEQFF
d_gene: TRBD2; abundance: NA; j_gene: TRBJ2-7; v_gene: TRBV15; CDR3nt: TGTGCCACCAGCAGAGATTACGCGGGAGCTGCCGAGCAGTACTTC; CDR3aa: CATSRDYAGAAEQYF
d_gene: NA; abundance: NA; j_gene: TRBJ2-7; v_gene: TRBV29-1; CDR3nt: TGCAGCGTTGAAGATCAACGGGGTCAAGGGCAGTACTTC; CDR3aa: CSVEDQRGQGQYF
d_gene: TRBD2; abundance: NA; j_gene: TRBJ2-7; v_gene: TRBV3-1/TRBV3-2; CDR3nt: TGTGCCAGCAGCCACCTAGCGGTGAGCTCCTACGAGCAGTACTTC; CDR3aa: CASSHLAVSSYEQYF
d_gene: NA; abundance: once; j_gene: TRBJ2-7; v_gene: TRBV19; CDR3nt: TGTGCCAGTAGTGACCCCGGCAGAGGTTCCTACGAGCAGTACTTC; CDR3aa: CASSDPGRGSYEQYF
d_gene: TRBD1; abundance: once; j_gene: TRBJ1-6; v_gene: TRBV19; CDR3nt: TGTGCCAGTAACGACAGGGTCAATTCACCCCTCCACTTT; CDR3aa: CASNDRVNSPLHF
d_gene: NA; abundance: NA; j_gene: TRBJ1-2; v_gene: TRBV29-1; CDR3nt: TGCAGCGTTGTCCCACAAGTTAACTATGGCTACACCTTC; CDR3aa: CSVVPQVNYGYTF
d_gene: TRBD2; abundance: NA; j_gene: TRBJ2-5; v_gene: TRBV19; CDR3nt: TGTGCCAGTAGTATAGGACTAGCGTCCCAAGAGACCCAGTACTTC; CDR3aa: CASSIGLASQETQYF
d_gene: TRBD1; abundance: NA; j_gene: TRBJ1-3; v_gene: TRBV7-2; CDR3nt: TGTGCCAGCAGATACACCGGGACAGGGGGAAACACCATATATTTT; CDR3aa: CASRYTGTGGNTIYF
d_gene: NA; abundance: few; j_gene: TRBJ2-1; v_gene: TRBV28; CDR3nt: TGTGCCAGCAGTTTATTATTGGCGTGGAGCTCCTACAATGAGCAGTTCTTC; CDR3aa: CASSLLLAWSSYNEQFF
d_gene: TRBD2; abundance: NA; j_gene: TRBJ2-1; v_gene: TRBV7-2; CDR3nt: TGTGCCAGCAGCCTGACTTTAGCGGGGGGGCTCTACAATGAGCAGTTCTTC; CDR3aa: CASSLTLAGGLYNEQFF
d_gene: NA; abundance: NA; j_gene: TRBJ1-3; v_gene: TRBV7-9; CDR3nt: TGTGCCAGCAGCTTAAACCTACAGGGAGCTGGAAACACCATATATTTT; CDR3aa: CASSLNLQGAGNTIYF
d_gene: NA; abundance: NA; j_gene: TRBJ1-6; v_gene: TRBV14; CDR3nt: TGTGCCAGCAGCTCCAGGAATGGATCACCCCTCCACTTT; CDR3aa: CASSSRNGSPLHF
d_gene: NA; abundance: NA; j_gene: TRBJ1-2; v_gene: TRBV5-6; CDR3nt: TGTGCCAGCAGCTTGGATATGGGCTACACCTTC; CDR3aa: CASSLDMGYTF
d_gene: TRBD2; abundance: once; j_gene: TRBJ2-3; v_gene: TRBV19; CDR3nt: TGTGCCAGTAGTATAGATCACGGGCGGGGGGCCCTCACAGATACGCAGTATTTT; CDR3aa: CASSIDHGRGALTDTQYF
d_gene: TRBD2; abundance: NA; j_gene: TRBJ2-3; v_gene: TRBV7-2; CDR3nt: TGTGCCAGCAGCTTAGGGAGGTGGCGGGGGGGCCCAGATACGCAGTATTTT; CDR3aa: CASSLGRWRGGPDTQYF
d_gene: NA; abundance: few; j_gene: TRBJ1-1; v_gene: TRBV7-2; CDR3nt: TGTGCCAGCAGCTTTCCCGGGGGGAACACTGAAGCTTTCTTT; CDR3aa: CASSFPGGNTEAFF
d_gene: NA; abundance: once; j_gene: TRBJ2-5; v_gene: TRBV18; CDR3nt: TGTGCCAGCTCGCGACTAGGAGCTGGGGAGGAGACCCAGTACTTC; CDR3aa: CASSRLGAGEETQYF
d_gene: TRBD2; abundance: once; j_gene: TRBJ2-7; v_gene: TRBV6-5; CDR3nt: TGTGCCAGCAGTAAAAGTAGCGGGACCTTCTACGAGCAGTACTTC; CDR3aa: CASSKSSGTFYEQYF
d_gene: NA; abundance: NA; j_gene: TRBJ1-3; v_gene: TRBV6-6; CDR3nt: TGTGCCAGCAGTCCCGCGAGGGGGGGGACGGCTGGAAACACCATATATTTT; CDR3aa: CASSPARGGTAGNTIYF
d_gene: NA; abundance: NA; j_gene: TRBJ2-5; v_gene: TRBV15; CDR3nt: TGTGCCACCAGCATAAGGTGGACACAAGAGACCCAGTACTTC; CDR3aa: CATSIRWTQETQYF
d_gene: NA; abundance: NA; j_gene: TRBJ2-3; v_gene: TRBV20-1; CDR3nt: TGCAGTGCTAGTACAGTCTCAGATACGCAGTATTTT; CDR3aa: CSASTVSDTQYF
d_gene: NA; abundance: NA; j_gene: TRBJ1-3; v_gene: TRBV18; CDR3nt: TGTGCCAGCTCCAGGGATTCTGGAAACACCATATATTTT; CDR3aa: CASSRDSGNTIYF
d_gene: NA; abundance: NA; j_gene: TRBJ1-1; v_gene: TRBV11-3; CDR3nt: TGTGCCAGCAGCTTAGGGGCTGGACTTGGGGAGGCTTTCTTT; CDR3aa: CASSLGAGLGEAFF
d_gene: NA; abundance: NA; j_gene: TRBJ2-1; v_gene: TRBV18; CDR3nt: TGTGCCAGCTCACAGGCGGGACAGCTGGGGATGGTTGAGCAGTTCTTC; CDR3aa: CASSQAGQLGMVEQFF
d_gene: NA; abundance: NA; j_gene: TRBJ2-3; v_gene: TRBV11-3; CDR3nt: TGTGCCAGCAGCTCCAGGACATCAGCGGATACGCAGTATTTT; CDR3aa: CASSSRTSADTQYF
d_gene: NA; abundance: once; j_gene: TRBJ2-3; v_gene: TRBV9; CDR3nt: TGTGCCAGCAGCGTAGACCCGGCGGGGAGTCGCACAGATACGCAGTATTTT; CDR3aa: CASSVDPAGSRTDTQYF
d_gene: NA; abundance: NA; j_gene: TRBJ2-3; v_gene: TRBV9; CDR3nt: TGTGCCAGCAGCGTAGGTCAGGGCACAGATACGCAGTATTTT; CDR3aa: CASSVGQGTDTQYF
d_gene: TRBD1; abundance: NA; j_gene: TRBJ1-2; v_gene: TRBV6-1; CDR3nt: TGTGCCAGCAGTGAAGTGGCGGGGACAGGAAAGACCTTTAACTATGGCTACACCTTC; CDR3aa: CASSEVAGTGKTFNYGYTF
d_gene: NA; abundance: NA; j_gene: TRBJ2-7; v_gene: TRBV11-1; CDR3nt: TGTGCCAGCAGCTCGATGACTAAAGGACCCCCCTACGAGCAGTACTTC; CDR3aa: CASSSMTKGPPYEQYF
d_gene: NA; abundance: NA; j_gene: TRBJ1-1; v_gene: TRBV25-1; CDR3nt: TGTGCCAGCAGTGAAGTAGGGGGGAACACTGAAGCTTTCTTT; CDR3aa: CASSEVGGNTEAFF
d_gene: NA; abundance: NA; j_gene: TRBJ2-3; v_gene: TRBV18; CDR3nt: TGTGCCAGCTCACCCGCGGTTTCGTCCACAGATACGCAGTATTTT; CDR3aa: CASSPAVSSTDTQYF
d_gene: NA; abundance: NA; j_gene: TRBJ1-2; v_gene: TRBV6-5; CDR3nt: TGTGCCAGCAGACAGGGACGGGACTATGGCTACACCTTC; CDR3aa: CASRQGRDYGYTF
d_gene: NA; abundance: NA; j_gene: TRBJ1-4; v_gene: TRBV20-1; CDR3nt: TGCAGTGCTAGTCCCGGGTACGAGGGTGAAAAACTGTTTTTT; CDR3aa: CSASPGYEGEKLFF
d_gene: TRBD1; abundance: NA; j_gene: TRBJ1-2; v_gene: TRBV27; CDR3nt: TGTGCCAGCAGAGAAAACAGGGGAGACTATGGCTACACCTTC; CDR3aa: CASRENRGDYGYTF